This T cell receptor beta chain was captured by sequencing in a study of regulatory T cells in long-lasting Graves disease. Study-wide findings and caveats: Comparison showed that persistent patients shared more public clonotypes (about 2,700) than new patients (about 970). Possibly, too few samples lowered accuracy.

V lost 6 bases, J lost 6 bases, and 11 bases stayed unmatched. This CDR3 is built from 15 residues. Germline loops: CDR1 MNHNS, CDR2 SASEGT. This clonotype was seen repeatedly, ten times or more. Its antigen is undetermined. Arm-PCR of CDR3 regions and iRepertoire HTBI primers were the basis on which TCR beta libraries were built. As handled by the study authors: Overall, samples carried some 67 TRBV and 13 to 15 TRBJ segments. TCRdb analysed the multiplex PCR reads with MiXCR anew, one entry per CDR3 protein. These V and J calls originate from TCRdb's pipeline instead of the authors' own analysis. The data hold 450,000 to 650,000 distinct CDR3 sequences, with 16% observed a single time. The time point: newly diagnosed GD, antithyroid drugs for less than 3 months. PBMC-derived RNA was used for the TCR library. Peripheral blood, around 10 milliliters of it, was drawn into EDTA tubes. A further study also used this sample, focusing on T cells in Graves' hyperthyroidism and ophthalmopathy.

This specimen consisted of peripheral blood mononuclear cells (PBMCs), obtained at new diagnosis, from a patient treated with antithyroid drugs. The receptor was derived from a woman aged 35-60 years with Graves disease. V is TRBV6-1 and J is TRBJ1-5, with 7 bases aligning to TRBD1. The CDR3 region is CASRDRQGSFQPQHF. DNA of the CDR3: TGTGCCAGCAGGGACCGACAGGGTTCGTTTCAGCCCCAGCATTTT.